Listed below are T cell receptor beta chains from one sample, sequenced in a study of T cell repertoires in ileal Crohn's disease. Assay: immunoSEQ multiplex PCR; the TCRdb copy retains only in-frame clones and omits some. There are about 11,000 clones in the sample; more than 75% occur only once, and about 4.5% lies in the top ten. The sample comprised ileal tissue. The receptors stem from an adult with Crohn's disease. The CDR3 runs from the conserved cysteine through the conserved F or W. Each record gives: D gene, V gene, clone size, J gene, CDR3 protein, CDR3 DNA. D genes are given only for firm matches. Some rows mark clone size as missing; the rest say once, few, many or name a class of expanded clone.

D gene: -
V gene: TRBV7-2
clone size: few
J gene: TRBJ2-7
CDR3 protein: CASSSAGGAYYEQYF
CDR3 DNA: TGTGCCAGCAGCTCCGCTGGAGGGGCGTACTACGAGCAGTACTTC

D gene: TRBD1
V gene: TRBV5-1
clone size: -
J gene: TRBJ2-7
CDR3 protein: CASSLGGQGAGEQYF
CDR3 DNA: TGCGCCAGCAGCTTGGGAGGACAGGGGGCAGGCGAGCAGTACTTC

D gene: TRBD1
V gene: TRBV5-4
clone size: -
J gene: TRBJ2-1
CDR3 protein: CASRTGGYEQFF
CDR3 DNA: TGTGCCAGCAGGACAGGGGGTTACGAGCAGTTCTTC

D gene: TRBD2
V gene: TRBV18
clone size: -
J gene: TRBJ2-7
CDR3 protein: CASSPSLAGDYEQYF
CDR3 DNA: TGTGCCAGCTCACCCTCGCTAGCGGGGGATTACGAGCAGTACTTC

D gene: -
V gene: TRBV7-8
clone size: -
J gene: TRBJ2-1
CDR3 protein: CASSLPRYNEQFF
CDR3 DNA: TGTGCCAGCAGCTTACCTCGCTACAATGAGCAGTTCTTC

D gene: -
V gene: TRBV9
clone size: -
J gene: TRBJ2-3
CDR3 protein: CASSEGVAFPDTQYF
CDR3 DNA: TGTGCCAGCAGCGAAGGAGTAGCTTTCCCAGATACGCAGTATTTT

D gene: TRBD1
V gene: TRBV6-1
clone size: -
J gene: TRBJ2-7
CDR3 protein: CASSERDSPYEQYF
CDR3 DNA: TGTGCCAGCAGTGAAAGGGACAGCCCCTACGAGCAGTACTTC

D gene: TRBD1
V gene: TRBV7-2
clone size: -
J gene: TRBJ2-4
CDR3 protein: CASSLRPQGIGKNIQYF
CDR3 DNA: TGTGCCAGCAGCTTACGGCCACAGGGGATCGGCAAAAACATTCAGTACTTC

D gene: -
V gene: TRBV15
clone size: few
J gene: TRBJ2-7
CDR3 protein: CATSLNSYEQYF
CDR3 DNA: TGTGCCACCAGCCTTAACAGCTACGAGCAGTACTTC

D gene: TRBD1
V gene: TRBV5-1
clone size: -
J gene: TRBJ2-3
CDR3 protein: CASSLQGQGSTDTQYF
CDR3 DNA: TGCGCCAGCAGCTTACAGGGACAGGGGAGCACAGATACGCAGTATTTT

D gene: -
V gene: TRBV10-3
clone size: -
J gene: TRBJ2-7
CDR3 protein: CAISDPGEASYEQYF
CDR3 DNA: TGTGCCATCAGTGATCCCGGGGAGGCGTCCTACGAGCAGTACTTC

D gene: TRBD1
V gene: TRBV9
clone size: -
J gene: TRBJ1-5
CDR3 protein: CASSPGGNQPQHF
CDR3 DNA: TGTGCCAGCAGCCCAGGGGGGAATCAGCCCCAGCATTTT

D gene: -
V gene: TRBV7-3
clone size: -
J gene: TRBJ1-1
CDR3 protein: CASSARGTEAFF
CDR3 DNA: TGTGCCAGCAGCGCCAGGGGCACTGAAGCTTTCTTT

D gene: TRBD1
V gene: TRBV19
clone size: -
J gene: TRBJ1-5
CDR3 protein: CASSRRWTGAPSKPQHF
CDR3 DNA: TGTGCCAGTAGTAGGAGGTGGACAGGGGCCCCCTCGAAGCCCCAGCATTTT

D gene: -
V gene: TRBV4-1
clone size: -
J gene: TRBJ2-7
CDR3 protein: CASSQNPQGLSYEQYF
CDR3 DNA: TGCGCCAGCAGCCAAAATCCTCAGGGGTTGAGCTACGAGCAGTACTTC

D gene: TRBD1
V gene: TRBV5-1
clone size: -
J gene: TRBJ1-2
CDR3 protein: CASSLLYGTGALSGYTF
CDR3 DNA: TGCGCCAGCAGCCTTCTATACGGGACAGGGGCGCTAAGCGGCTACACCTTC

D gene: -
V gene: TRBV12-5
clone size: -
J gene: TRBJ2-7
CDR3 protein: CASGLKFSAPWASYEQYF
CDR3 DNA: TGTGCTAGTGGTTTAAAGTTTTCGGCCCCCTGGGCCTCCTACGAGCAGTACTTC

D gene: TRBD2
V gene: TRBV2
clone size: once
J gene: TRBJ2-2
CDR3 protein: CASSEISGPANTGELFF
CDR3 DNA: TGTGCCAGCAGTGAGATTAGCGGGCCCGCGAACACCGGGGAGCTGTTTTTT

D gene: -
V gene: TRBV19
clone size: -
J gene: TRBJ2-7
CDR3 protein: CASTLGGQGTPYEQYF
CDR3 DNA: TGTGCCAGTACCCTGGGTGGGCAGGGAACTCCCTACGAGCAGTACTTC

D gene: TRBD1
V gene: TRBV19
clone size: few
J gene: TRBJ1-5
CDR3 protein: CATQNGQGIKGPQHF
CDR3 DNA: TGTGCCACACAAAATGGACAGGGGATTAAGGGGCCCCAGCATTTT

D gene: TRBD2
V gene: TRBV2
clone size: -
J gene: TRBJ2-3
CDR3 protein: CARGGASDTQYF
CDR3 DNA: TGTGCCAGGGGAGGGGCATCAGATACGCAGTATTTT

D gene: -
V gene: TRBV20-1
clone size: -
J gene: TRBJ1-2
CDR3 protein: CSARIVSYTF
CDR3 DNA: TGCAGTGCTAGAATCGTAAGCTACACCTTC

D gene: TRBD1
V gene: TRBV19
clone size: -
J gene: TRBJ2-2
CDR3 protein: CAVGQGNTGELFF
CDR3 DNA: TGTGCCGTAGGACAGGGGAACACCGGGGAGCTGTTTTTT

D gene: TRBD1
V gene: TRBV14
clone size: -
J gene: TRBJ2-5
CDR3 protein: CASSPLFGQGKSGETQYF
CDR3 DNA: TGTGCCAGCAGTCCACTCTTTGGACAGGGAAAGAGTGGCGAGACCCAGTACTTC

D gene: -
V gene: TRBV7-2
clone size: -
J gene: TRBJ1-2
CDR3 protein: CASSLYRRGRYYGYTF
CDR3 DNA: TGTGCCAGCAGCTTGTATCGGAGGGGCAGGTACTATGGCTACACCTTC

D gene: -
V gene: TRBV2
clone size: -
J gene: TRBJ2-3
CDR3 protein: CASSGEGGTDTQYF
CDR3 DNA: TGTGCCAGCAGTGGAGAAGGGGGCACAGATACGCAGTATTTT

D gene: -
V gene: TRBV12-5
clone size: -
J gene: TRBJ2-1
CDR3 protein: CASGLVPAGASEQFF
CDR3 DNA: TGTGCTAGTGGTTTGGTACCCGCAGGGGCTAGTGAGCAGTTCTTC

D gene: TRBD1
V gene: TRBV6-1
clone size: -
J gene: TRBJ1-1
CDR3 protein: CASNRGQFGTEAFF
CDR3 DNA: TGTGCCAGCAATAGGGGGCAGTTCGGGACTGAAGCTTTCTTT

D gene: TRBD1
V gene: TRBV29-1
clone size: -
J gene: TRBJ2-3
CDR3 protein: CSGDRGGTDTQYF
CDR3 DNA: TGCAGCGGTGACAGGGGAGGCACAGATACGCAGTATTTT